This T cell receptor (beta chain) was sequenced during a study of shared clonotypes between healthy human individuals. HIV-negative, healthy adults without recent acute infections or vaccinations were the donors. It was into CD45RA+ naive and CD45RA-negative memory subsets that the CD4+ cells were split. Study outcomes and limitations: In the sorted subsets, rarefaction showed sequencing was incomplete despite large depth. When naive CD4 clonotypes were compared across a few donors, approximately 5% were shared.

For this clone: No antigen is known for it. This CDR3 is also generated by other DNA sequences in the sample.

Germline loops: CDR1 DFQATT, CDR2 SNEGSKA (reference sequence). The CDR3 totals 10 residues. Trimming took 3 bases from V and 5 from J, leaving 4 bases between them. Assay used: immunoSEQ multiplex PCR; TCRdb lists only in-frame clones, some missing. This sample has approximately 1,500,000 clones, with roughly 96% found just once. The sequenced sample consisted of naive CD4+ T cells sorted from blood. Subset in this sample: CD45RA+ positively selected. This rearrangement joins TRBV20-1 to TRBJ2-5; D gene ambiguous. The TCR originated in a man aged 25-40 years in good health. The CDR3, as DNA: TGCAGTGCTAGTTTTGAGACCCAGTACTTC. It translates to CSASFETQYF.